A single sample gave rise to the 12 T cell receptor beta chains below, sequenced in a study of control samples from healthy donors and cancer patients. Assay used: immunoSEQ multiplex PCR; TCRdb lists only in-frame clones, some missing. This sample has some 210,000 clones, with approximately 90% found just once. Sequencing was carried out using blood. The origin of the receptors is a young man in good health.

V and J are TRBV12-3 or TRBV12-4 and TRBJ2-1; D unresolved. This CDR3 contains 13 residues. The V end was cut by 2 bases, the J end by 6 bases, with 8 bases between. The CDR3 loop reads CASSLYVTNEQFF. CDR3 bases: TGTGCCAGCAGTTTATACGTTACCAATGAGCAGTTCTTC.

The CDR3 DNA reads as TGTGCCAGCAGCCCCCGCCCCGGGACACTCTATGGCTACACCTTC. This translates into CASSPRPGTLYGYTF. V is TRBV7-2 and J is TRBJ1-2; weak D call: TRBD1 (6 bases). V lost 5 bases, J lost 4 bases, and 17 bases lay in between. This CDR3 has 15 residues. CDR1 and CDR2 from the germline V gene are SGHTA and FQGNSA.

Here the CDR3 DNA reads TGTGCCAGCAGCTCATCAGGGGCGTCATCCGGGGAGCTGTTTTTT. Its translation is CASSSSGASSGELFF. The chain uses TRBV7-6 and TRBJ2-2; D is possibly TRBD1 (6 bases). The CDR3 is 15 amino acids. V was clipped by 4 bases and J by 6 bases, with 15 bases between them. Germline V gives CDR1 SGHVS, CDR2 FNYEAQ.

The chain is built from TRBV27 and TRBJ1-2, with TRBD1 as a possible D gene (5 bases). There are 12 residues in the CDR3. Trimming left V 4 bases short and J 11 bases short, with 14 bases between. CDR1 MNHEY and CDR2 SMNVEV come from the germline V gene (reference sequence). CDR3 bases: TGTGCCAGCAGTTGGGGGACGGCGGCATACACCTTC. This encodes CASSWGTAAYTF.

The CDR3 protein is CATSRSLQGKGVGANVLTF. CDR3 coding DNA: TGTGCCACCAGCAGATCCCTACAGGGGAAGGGTGTAGGGGCCAACGTCCTGACTTTC. The chain carries TRBV15 and TRBJ2-6; 7 bases line up with TRBD1. V lost 2 bases and J lost 4; bases outside the gene matches: 14. CDR1 is LNHNV, CDR2 YYDKDF, per germline (reference sequence). CDR3 length: 19 residues.

The genes are TRBV5-1 and TRBJ2-6; a weak D match, TRBD2 (7 bases). The V end lost 2 bases, the J end lost 0 bases, and 12 bases lay between the germline ends. This CDR3 is 17 amino acids long. Germline-derived CDR1 and CDR2 are SGHRS and YFSETQ. In DNA, the CDR3 is TGCGCCAGCAGCTTTCGGGGGGCCCGCTCTGGGGCCAACGTCCTGACTTTC. Its protein is CASSFRGARSGANVLTF.

The chain recombines TRBV4-1 with TRBJ1-6, with D tentatively TRBD1 (6 bases). The germline V gene encodes CDR1 MGHRA and CDR2 YSYEKL. There are 17 residues in the CDR3. Trimming cost V 0 bases and J 0 bases, with 9 bases left between them. The chain's CDR3 is CASSQDTGSSYNSPLHF. The CDR3 coding sequence is TGCGCCAGCAGCCAAGATACAGGGAGCTCCTATAATTCACCCCTCCACTTT.

The V gene is TRBV12-5, the J gene TRBJ2-1, with TRBD1 matching over 11 bases. CDR1 is LGHNT, CDR2 FRNRAP, per germline. Trimming at V came to 1 base and at J to 7 bases, leaving 6 bases not matched to a gene. This CDR3 spans 16 amino acids. CDR3 sequence (DNA): TGTGCTAGTGGTTTGGCCATGGGACAGGGGGGTAATGAGCAGTTCTTC. This sequence encodes CASGLAMGQGGNEQFF.

The rearrangement joins TRBV19 to TRBJ1-1; 7 nucleotides align to TRBD1. After removal of 4 bases from V and 2 bases from J, the junction contained 7 bases not matched to a gene. The length of the CDR3 is 15 residues. Germline V gene sequence: CDR1 LNHDA, CDR2 SQIVND (reference sequence). In DNA, the CDR3 is TGTGCCAGTAGTACCTGGACAGGAGTTAACACTGAAGCTTTCTTT. Encoded protein: CASSTWTGVNTEAFF.

The V call is TRBV5-1, the J call TRBJ2-7; unclear D gene. Trimming shortened V by 2 bases and J by 5 bases, and 8 bases separated the two germline ends. CDR3 length: 12 amino acids. CDR1 is SGHRS and CDR2 is YFSETQ in the germline V gene. The CDR3 sequence is CASSFNEDEQYF. The DNA of the CDR3 is TGCGCCAGCAGCTTCAACGAAGACGAGCAGTACTTC.

The chain carries TRBV19 and TRBJ1-2, with TRBD1 as a possible D gene (5 bases). The CDR3 runs 15 residues. The V gene lost 1 base and the J gene lost 5 bases, with 14 bases spanning the gap. Germline-derived CDR1 and CDR2 are LNHDA and SQIVND (reference sequence). The CDR3 DNA follows: TGTGCCAGTAGTATAGGCCCCGGGACTTATTATGGCTACACCTTC. Translating it yields CASSIGPGTYYGYTF.

This sequence joins TRBV5-1 and TRBJ2-7, with TRBD1 matching over 8 bases. Germline V gene data show CDR1 as SGHRS and CDR2 as YFSETQ. V gave up 3 bases and J gave up 5 bases; unmatched junction bases: 16. The CDR3 sequence is 17 residues long. CDR3 region: CASSWGNTDRGRHEQYF. CDR3 nucleotide sequence: TGCGCCAGCAGCTGGGGGAATACCGACAGGGGCCGGCACGAGCAGTACTTC.